The rows below give T cell receptor beta chains drawn from one sample of a study of immune evolution from preneoplasia to lung adenocarcinoma. TCRdb's copy holds only in-frame clones and misses some; the assay was immunoSEQ multiplex PCR. The sample consists of 7,000 to 9,000 clones, about 83% of them appearing once. The source material was FFPE minimally invasive lung adenocarcinoma tissue. The receptor source for this set is a person between 65 and 79 years old with lung adenocarcinoma. The conserved cysteine and the conserved F or W are not part of the CDR3 here.

J	V	CDR3
TRBJ1-1	TRBV7-9	ASSLGGVNTEAF
TRBJ2-5	TRBV19	ASSSPGQKGQETQY
TRBJ2-1	TRBV14	ASSQKLGIAYNEQF
TRBJ1-5	TRBV4-1	ASSQGGGLRDTNQPQH
TRBJ2-3	TRBV10-1	ASNIRGSTDTQY
TRBJ1-5	TRBV2	ASRGEGAQPQH
TRBJ1-2	TRBV28	ASNSPGSRDRASGYT
TRBJ2-1	TRBV30	ALLRQSSYNEQF
TRBJ1-5	TRBV2	ASSRGGEGNQPQH
TRBJ1-3	TRBV7-8	ASSLGSGRTGNTIY
TRBJ2-7	TRBV4-1	ASSQVPSGIYEQY
TRBJ1-1	TRBV28	ASRAGTGNTEAF
TRBJ2-3	TRBV10-1	ASSESAGLVPTDTQY
TRBJ2-5	TRBV9	ASSGGLAGGLETQY
TRBJ2-7	TRBV4-2	ASSQLGDRAYEQY
TRBJ1-2	TRBV5-1	ASSVGGGPSAYGYT
TRBJ2-4	TRBV30	AWSHGTVGSSIQY
TRBJ2-4	TRBV7-9	ASSLADRGNIQY
TRBJ1-1	TRBV6-9	ASRRTEAF
TRBJ1-5	TRBV6-6	ASRGLRDRDQPQH
TRBJ2-3	TRBV29-1	SVVPTGSPDTQY
TRBJ2-7	TRBV7-6	ASSLAGSGFYEQY
TRBJ2-4	TRBV7-9	ASSDIAGAKNIQY
TRBJ1-2	TRBV28	ASSRTTGSGYYSGYT
TRBJ2-2	TRBV5-1	ASSLAVGASGELF
TRBJ2-7	TRBV27	ASHPWAGSSYEQY
TRBJ2-7	TRBV2	ASFTGESSYEQY
TRBJ1-1	TRBV11-2	ASSLDVNTEAF
TRBJ1-2	TRBV15	ATSRGYDRNQGYT
TRBJ1-4	TRBV2	ASNRLATNEKLF
TRBJ1-1	TRBV29-1	SGGYGTEAF
TRBJ2-7	TRBV7-2	ASSSYYEQY
TRBJ2-5	TRBV6-1	ASRGPGQGSETQY